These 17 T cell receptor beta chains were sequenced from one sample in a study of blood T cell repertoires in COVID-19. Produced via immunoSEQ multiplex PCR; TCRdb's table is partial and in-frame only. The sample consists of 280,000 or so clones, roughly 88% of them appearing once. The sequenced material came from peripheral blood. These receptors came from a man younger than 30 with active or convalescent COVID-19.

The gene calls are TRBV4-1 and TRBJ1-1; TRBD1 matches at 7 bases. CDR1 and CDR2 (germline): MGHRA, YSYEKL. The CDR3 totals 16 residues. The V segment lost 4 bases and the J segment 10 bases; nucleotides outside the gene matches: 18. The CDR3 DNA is TGCGCCAGCAGCCTTCTACTCGGACAGGTTATGAACGTAGCTTTCTTT. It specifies CASSLLLGQVMNVAFF.

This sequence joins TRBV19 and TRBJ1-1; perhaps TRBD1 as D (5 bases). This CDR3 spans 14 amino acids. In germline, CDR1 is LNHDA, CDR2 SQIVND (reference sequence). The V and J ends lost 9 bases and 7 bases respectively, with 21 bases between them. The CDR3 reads CASTPDWRGNEAFF. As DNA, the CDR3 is TGTGCCAGCACCCCCGACTGGAGGGGCAATGAAGCTTTCTTT.

The CDR3 sequence: CASSQEGTGVYGYTF. In nucleotides, the CDR3 is TGCGCCAGCAGCCAAGAAGGGACAGGGGTCTATGGCTACACCTTC. The rearrangement joins TRBV4-1 to TRBJ1-2, with 10 nucleotides matching TRBD1. The ends lost 0 bases at V and 4 bases at J; junction bases unmatched: 2. This CDR3 is built from 15 residues. CDR1 and CDR2 (germline): MGHRA, YSYEKL.

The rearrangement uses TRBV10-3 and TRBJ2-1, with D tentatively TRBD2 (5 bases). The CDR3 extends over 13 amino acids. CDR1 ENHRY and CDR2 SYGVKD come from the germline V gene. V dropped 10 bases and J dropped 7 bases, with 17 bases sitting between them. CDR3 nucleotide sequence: TGTGCCACAGCCCACAACGAGGGTAATGAGCAGTTCTTC. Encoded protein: CATAHNEGNEQFF.

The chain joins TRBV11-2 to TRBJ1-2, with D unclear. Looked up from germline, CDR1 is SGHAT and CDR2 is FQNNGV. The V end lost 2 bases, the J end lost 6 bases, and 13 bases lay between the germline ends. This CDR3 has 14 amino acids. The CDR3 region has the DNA TGTGCCAGCAGCTTAAAGGCGGGCTTCAATGGCTACACCTTC. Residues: CASSLKAGFNGYTF.

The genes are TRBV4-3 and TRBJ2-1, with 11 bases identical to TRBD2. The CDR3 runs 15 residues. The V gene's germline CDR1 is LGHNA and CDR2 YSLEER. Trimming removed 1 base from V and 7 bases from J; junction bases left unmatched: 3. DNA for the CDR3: TGCGCCAGCAGCCAAGGTACTAGCGGGGGAAATGAGCAGTTCTTC. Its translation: CASSQGTSGGNEQFF.

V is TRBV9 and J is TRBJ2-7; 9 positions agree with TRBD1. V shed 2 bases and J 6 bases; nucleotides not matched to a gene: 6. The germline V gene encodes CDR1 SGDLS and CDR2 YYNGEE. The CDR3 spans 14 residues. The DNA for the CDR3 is TGTGCCAGCAGCGTGTGGGGACAGGGCAGCGAGCAGTACTTC. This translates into CASSVWGQGSEQYF.

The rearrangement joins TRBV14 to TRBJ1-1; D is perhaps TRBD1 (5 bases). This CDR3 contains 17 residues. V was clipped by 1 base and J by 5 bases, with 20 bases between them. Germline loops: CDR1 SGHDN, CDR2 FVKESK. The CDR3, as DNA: TGTGCCAGCAGCCAAGGAGGGAGGTGGGGGGTGCGAACTGAAGCTTTCTTT. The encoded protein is CASSQGGRWGVRTEAFF.

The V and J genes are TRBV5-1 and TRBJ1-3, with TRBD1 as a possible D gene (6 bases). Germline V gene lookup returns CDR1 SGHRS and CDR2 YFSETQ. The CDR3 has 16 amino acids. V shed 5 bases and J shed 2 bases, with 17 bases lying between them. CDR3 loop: CASRPGQSSAGNTIYF. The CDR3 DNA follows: TGCGCCAGCAGACCCGGACAGTCGTCAGCTGGAAACACCATATATTTT.

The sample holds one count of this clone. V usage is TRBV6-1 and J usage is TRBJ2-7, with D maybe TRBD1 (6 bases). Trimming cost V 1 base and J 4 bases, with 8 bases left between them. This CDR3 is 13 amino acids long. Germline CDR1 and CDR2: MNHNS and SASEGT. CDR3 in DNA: TGTGCCAGCAGTGAAGTCACAGGGTACGAGCAGTACTTC. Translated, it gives CASSEVTGYEQYF.

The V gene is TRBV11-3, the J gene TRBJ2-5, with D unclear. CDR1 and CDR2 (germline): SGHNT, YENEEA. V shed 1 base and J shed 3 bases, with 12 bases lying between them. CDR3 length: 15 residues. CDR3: CASSLAPGLKETQYF. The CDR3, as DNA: TGTGCCAGCAGCTTAGCCCCTGGGCTCAAAGAGACCCAGTACTTC. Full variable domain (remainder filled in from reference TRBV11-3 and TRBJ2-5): EAGVVQSPRYKIIEKKQPVAFWCNPISGHNTLYWYLQNLGQGPELLIRYENEEAVDDSQLPKDRFSAERLKGVDSTLKIQPAELGDSAVYLCASSLAPGLKETQYFGPGTRLLVL.

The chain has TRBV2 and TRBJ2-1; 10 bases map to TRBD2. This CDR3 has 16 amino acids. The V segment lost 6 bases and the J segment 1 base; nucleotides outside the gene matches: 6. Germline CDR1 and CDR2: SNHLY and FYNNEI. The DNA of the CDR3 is TGTGCCAGCAGATCTAGCGGGGGCCCTTCCTACAATGAGCAGTTCTTC. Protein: CASRSSGGPSYNEQFF.

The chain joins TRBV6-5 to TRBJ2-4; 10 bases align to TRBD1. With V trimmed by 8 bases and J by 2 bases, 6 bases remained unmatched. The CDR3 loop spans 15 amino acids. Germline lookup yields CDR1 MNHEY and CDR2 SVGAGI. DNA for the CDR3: TGTGCCAGCCGCACGGGACAGGGGACCAAAAACATTCAGTACTTC. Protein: CASRTGQGTKNIQYF.

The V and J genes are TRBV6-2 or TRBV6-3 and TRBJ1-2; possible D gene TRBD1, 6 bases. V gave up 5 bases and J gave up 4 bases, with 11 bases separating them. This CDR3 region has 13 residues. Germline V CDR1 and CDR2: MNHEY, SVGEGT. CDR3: CASSPQGSYGYTF. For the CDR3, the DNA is TGTGCCAGCAGTCCACAGGGATCCTATGGCTACACCTTC.

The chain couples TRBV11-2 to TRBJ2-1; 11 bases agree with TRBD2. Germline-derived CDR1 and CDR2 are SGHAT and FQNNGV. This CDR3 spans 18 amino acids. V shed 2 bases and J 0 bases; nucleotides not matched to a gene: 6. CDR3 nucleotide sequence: TGTGCCAGCAGCTTACCTTTTAGCGGGGGGGCCTCCTACAATGAGCAGTTCTTC. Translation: CASSLPFSGGASYNEQFF.

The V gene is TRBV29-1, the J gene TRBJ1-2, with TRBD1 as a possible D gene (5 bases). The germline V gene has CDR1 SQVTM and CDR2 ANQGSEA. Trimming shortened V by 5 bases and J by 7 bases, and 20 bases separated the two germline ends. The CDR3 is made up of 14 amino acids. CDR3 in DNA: TGCAGCGTTTCGTGGGGCTCCAGGTCGGCTGGCTACACCTTC. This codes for CSVSWGSRSAGYTF.

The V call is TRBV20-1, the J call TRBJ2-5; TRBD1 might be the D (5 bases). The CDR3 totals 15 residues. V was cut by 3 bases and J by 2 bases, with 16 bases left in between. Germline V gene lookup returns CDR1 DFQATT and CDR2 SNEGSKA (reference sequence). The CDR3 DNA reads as TGCAGTGCTAGTAGGGGTAGAAGAGCGCAAGAGACCCAGTACTTC. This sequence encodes CSASRGRRAQETQYF.